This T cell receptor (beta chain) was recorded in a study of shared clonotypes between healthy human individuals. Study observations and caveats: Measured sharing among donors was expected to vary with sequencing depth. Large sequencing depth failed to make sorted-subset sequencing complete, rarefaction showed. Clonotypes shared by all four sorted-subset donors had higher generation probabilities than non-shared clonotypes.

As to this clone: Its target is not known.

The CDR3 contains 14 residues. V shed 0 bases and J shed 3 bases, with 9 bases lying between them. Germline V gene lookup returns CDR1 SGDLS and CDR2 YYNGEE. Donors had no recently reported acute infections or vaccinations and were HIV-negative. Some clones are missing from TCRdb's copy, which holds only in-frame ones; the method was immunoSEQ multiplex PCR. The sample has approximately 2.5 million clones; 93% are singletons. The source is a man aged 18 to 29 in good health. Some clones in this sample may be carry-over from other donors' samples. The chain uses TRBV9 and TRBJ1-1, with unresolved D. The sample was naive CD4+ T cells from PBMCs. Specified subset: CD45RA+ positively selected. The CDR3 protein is CASSVEPVYTEAFF. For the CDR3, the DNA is TGTGCCAGCAGCGTAGAGCCAGTCTACACTGAAGCTTTCTTT.